The rows below give T cell receptor beta chains drawn from one sample of a study of CD8+ T cells in alopecia areata. The assay was immunoSEQ multiplex PCR, and TCRdb's table has in-frame clones only and misses some. The sample records 110,000 or so clones, roughly 63% being singletons. Sequencing was performed on CD8+ T cells sorted from blood, taken at week 4, from a patient treated with tofacitinib. The receptors shown here come from a human donor with alopecia areata. CDR3s include the opening cysteine and the closing phenylalanine or tryptophan. The order of the fields is V gene, clone size, D gene, J gene, CDR3 DNA, CDR3 protein. D genes are given only for firm matches. Not every row has a clone size; where given, it reads once, few, many or a size class.

v_gene: TRBV7-8
abundance: .
d_gene: .
j_gene: TRBJ2-7
CDR3nt: TGTGCCAGCAGCTTACGCGCGGCAGCCTACGAGCAGTACTTC
CDR3aa: CASSLRAAAYEQYF

v_gene: TRBV27
abundance: .
d_gene: TRBD1
j_gene: TRBJ2-5
CDR3nt: TGTGCCAGCAGCCACCAAGACAGGGGCACAGAGACCCAGTACTTC
CDR3aa: CASSHQDRGTETQYF

v_gene: TRBV13
abundance: .
d_gene: TRBD2
j_gene: TRBJ2-5
CDR3nt: TGTGCCAGCAGCACCCAAGGACTAGCGGGGGGGCAGGAGACCCAGTACTTC
CDR3aa: CASSTQGLAGGQETQYF

v_gene: TRBV5-1
abundance: once
d_gene: .
j_gene: TRBJ2-7
CDR3nt: TGCGCCAGCAGCTTGGGCTGGGGTACCGACGAGCAGTACTTC
CDR3aa: CASSLGWGTDEQYF

v_gene: TRBV30
abundance: few
d_gene: .
j_gene: TRBJ2-7
CDR3nt: TGTGCCTGGAGGACTGTGAAGGGGGCCTACGAGCAGTACTTC
CDR3aa: CAWRTVKGAYEQYF

v_gene: TRBV4-1
abundance: few
d_gene: TRBD1
j_gene: TRBJ1-2
CDR3nt: TGCGCCAGCAGTTTCACAGGGGATGGCTACACCTTC
CDR3aa: CASSFTGDGYTF

v_gene: TRBV5-6
abundance: .
d_gene: .
j_gene: TRBJ2-5
CDR3nt: TGTGCCAGCAGGATGGGAAGCAGCCAAGAGACCCAGTACTTC
CDR3aa: CASRMGSSQETQYF

v_gene: TRBV27
abundance: .
d_gene: .
j_gene: TRBJ1-1
CDR3nt: TGTGCCAGCAGTTTATTTAGGGGGGGCACTGAAGCTTTCTTT
CDR3aa: CASSLFRGGTEAFF

v_gene: TRBV27
abundance: .
d_gene: TRBD1
j_gene: TRBJ1-1
CDR3nt: TGTGCCACGGGGACAGGAAACACTGAAGCTTTCTTT
CDR3aa: CATGTGNTEAFF

v_gene: TRBV6-5
abundance: .
d_gene: TRBD1
j_gene: TRBJ2-3
CDR3nt: TGTGCCAGCAGTTACCGTACAGGGGTACGAACAGATACGCAGTATTTT
CDR3aa: CASSYRTGVRTDTQYF

v_gene: TRBV30
abundance: few
d_gene: .
j_gene: TRBJ2-7
CDR3nt: TGTGCCTGGACATCAGCAAGGGGGCAGTACTTC
CDR3aa: CAWTSARGQYF

v_gene: TRBV30
abundance: .
d_gene: .
j_gene: TRBJ1-6
CDR3nt: TGTGCCTGGAGTCTGCCTTCCTTTTCACCCCTCCACTTT
CDR3aa: CAWSLPSFSPLHF

v_gene: TRBV27
abundance: .
d_gene: TRBD1
j_gene: TRBJ2-7
CDR3nt: TGTGCCAGCAGGAACACAGGGGTCCTGCCCTACGAGCAGTACTTC
CDR3aa: CASRNTGVLPYEQYF

v_gene: TRBV23-1
abundance: .
d_gene: .
j_gene: TRBJ2-2
CDR3nt: TGCGCCAGCAGTCAATCGACTCCCCGGCAGCAAAAGGCCGGGGAGCTGTTTTTT
CDR3aa: CASSQSTPRQQKAGELFF

v_gene: TRBV18
abundance: .
d_gene: TRBD2
j_gene: TRBJ2-1
CDR3nt: TGTGCCAGCTCACTCCCTAGCGGGGGGCACTATGAGCAGTTCTTC
CDR3aa: CASSLPSGGHYEQFF

v_gene: TRBV7-9
abundance: .
d_gene: TRBD1
j_gene: TRBJ1-1
CDR3nt: TGTGCCAGCAGCTTAGCCCAGGGGGTCGCCACTGAAGCTTTCTTT
CDR3aa: CASSLAQGVATEAFF

v_gene: TRBV7-8
abundance: .
d_gene: .
j_gene: TRBJ2-3
CDR3nt: TGTGCCAGCAGCTTACCCCAGGTTTGGCGCACAGATACGCAGTATTTT
CDR3aa: CASSLPQVWRTDTQYF

v_gene: TRBV5-6
abundance: few
d_gene: TRBD1
j_gene: TRBJ2-5
CDR3nt: TGTGCCAGCAGTGACAGGGTCCAAGAGACCCAGTACTTC
CDR3aa: CASSDRVQETQYF

v_gene: TRBV30
abundance: .
d_gene: .
j_gene: TRBJ1-2
CDR3nt: TGTGCCTGGAGTGAGGACAGTTCGTACTATGGCTACACCTTC
CDR3aa: CAWSEDSSYYGYTF

v_gene: TRBV27
abundance: .
d_gene: .
j_gene: TRBJ1-1
CDR3nt: TGTGCCAGCAGTTTATCGAGGGGCACTGAAGCTTTCTTT
CDR3aa: CASSLSRGTEAFF

v_gene: TRBV7-9
abundance: .
d_gene: .
j_gene: TRBJ1-4
CDR3nt: TGTGCCAGCAGCCCACTCGTCGGGGGAGAAAAACTGTTTTTT
CDR3aa: CASSPLVGGEKLFF

v_gene: TRBV20-1
abundance: .
d_gene: .
j_gene: TRBJ2-7
CDR3nt: TGCAGTGCTAGACACTCCTACGAGCAGTACTTC
CDR3aa: CSARHSYEQYF

v_gene: TRBV29-1
abundance: .
d_gene: .
j_gene: TRBJ1-2
CDR3nt: TGCAGCGTTGAGGGCCGACGGGATGGCTACACCTTC
CDR3aa: CSVEGRRDGYTF

v_gene: TRBV30
abundance: few
d_gene: TRBD2
j_gene: TRBJ2-1
CDR3nt: TGTGCCGGGGAGGGTCTAGGTTATGAGCAGTTCTTC
CDR3aa: CAGEGLGYEQFF

v_gene: TRBV29-1
abundance: .
d_gene: .
j_gene: TRBJ1-2
CDR3nt: TGCACCGCTGAGGGAGACTATGGCTACACCTTC
CDR3aa: CTAEGDYGYTF

v_gene: TRBV7-9
abundance: .
d_gene: .
j_gene: TRBJ1-2
CDR3nt: TGTGCCAGCAGCCAGCCCTCGGCTGTCTATGGCTACACCTTC
CDR3aa: CASSQPSAVYGYTF

v_gene: TRBV27
abundance: .
d_gene: .
j_gene: TRBJ1-5
CDR3nt: TGTGCCAGCAGCGTGGCAGCTCTTGGCAATCAGCCCCAGCATTTT
CDR3aa: CASSVAALGNQPQHF

v_gene: TRBV11-2
abundance: once
d_gene: .
j_gene: TRBJ2-1
CDR3nt: TGTGCCAGCAGCTTAGATCCAGGGCCCAACAATGAGCAGTTCTTC
CDR3aa: CASSLDPGPNNEQFF

v_gene: TRBV30
abundance: .
d_gene: TRBD1
j_gene: TRBJ2-3
CDR3nt: TGTGCCTGGTTTGGACAGGGATTAGATACGCAGTATTTT
CDR3aa: CAWFGQGLDTQYF

v_gene: TRBV30
abundance: .
d_gene: TRBD1
j_gene: TRBJ2-7
CDR3nt: TGTGCCTGGGGACAGGGACTTCGCGAGCAGTACTTC
CDR3aa: CAWGQGLREQYF

v_gene: TRBV29-1
abundance: few
d_gene: .
j_gene: TRBJ2-5
CDR3nt: TGCAGCGTTGAAGGGACGGGGGAGACCCAGTACTTC
CDR3aa: CSVEGTGETQYF

v_gene: TRBV5-6
abundance: .
d_gene: .
j_gene: TRBJ2-5
CDR3nt: TGTGCCAGCAGGCTAACCGGGACAAGACAAGAGACCCAGTACTTC
CDR3aa: CASRLTGTRQETQYF

v_gene: TRBV4-1
abundance: few
d_gene: .
j_gene: TRBJ2-5
CDR3nt: TGCGCCAGCAGCCAAGATTGGGAGACCCAGTACTTC
CDR3aa: CASSQDWETQYF

v_gene: TRBV29-1
abundance: .
d_gene: .
j_gene: TRBJ1-2
CDR3nt: TGCAGCGGAAGGGGAGAAGATGGCTACACCTTC
CDR3aa: CSGRGEDGYTF

v_gene: TRBV15
abundance: .
d_gene: TRBD1
j_gene: TRBJ2-7
CDR3nt: TGTGCCACCAGCAGAGGACAGGGTATTAACGAGCAGTACTTC
CDR3aa: CATSRGQGINEQYF

v_gene: TRBV29-1
abundance: .
d_gene: .
j_gene: TRBJ2-7
CDR3nt: TGCAGCGTTGAAGAGAGAGTCTGGCCCTACGAGCAGTACTTC
CDR3aa: CSVEERVWPYEQYF

v_gene: TRBV30
abundance: once
d_gene: TRBD1
j_gene: TRBJ1-5
CDR3nt: TGTGCCTGGAGTGTCCGGACAGGGGGCTTAAGGCCCCAGCATTTT
CDR3aa: CAWSVRTGGLRPQHF